This T cell receptor beta chain was captured by sequencing in a study of blood T cell repertoires in COVID-19. Study context: Sample material is recorded as cDNA or gDNA derived from T cells, B-cell-depleted T cells, or PBMCs.

As processed by the authors: How many nucleated cells were present was estimated from reference gene primer amplification. Libraries were prepared by immunoSEQ multiplex PCR; TCRdb keeps only in-frame clonotypes and omits some of them. That table gives V, J and clone size, and the DNA gave D and trimming. The repertoire has fewer than 200,000 clones, 70% to 85% of them found once; the top ten carry 1.2%. Trimming cost V 3 bases and J 3 bases, with 12 bases left between them. CDR3 size: 14 residues. Germline V CDR1 and CDR2: LNHDA, SQIVND (reference sequence). This clone occurred once. This chain joins TRBV19 and TRBJ2-7; possible D gene TRBD2, 6 bases. The sample taken for sequencing was peripheral blood. The TCR sequence derives from a man aged 55 to 70 who had recovered from COVID-19. The CDR3 coding sequence is TGTGCCAGTAGTATGCGGGGTTACGGCTACGAGCAGTACTTC. Protein sequence: CASSMRGYGYEQYF.